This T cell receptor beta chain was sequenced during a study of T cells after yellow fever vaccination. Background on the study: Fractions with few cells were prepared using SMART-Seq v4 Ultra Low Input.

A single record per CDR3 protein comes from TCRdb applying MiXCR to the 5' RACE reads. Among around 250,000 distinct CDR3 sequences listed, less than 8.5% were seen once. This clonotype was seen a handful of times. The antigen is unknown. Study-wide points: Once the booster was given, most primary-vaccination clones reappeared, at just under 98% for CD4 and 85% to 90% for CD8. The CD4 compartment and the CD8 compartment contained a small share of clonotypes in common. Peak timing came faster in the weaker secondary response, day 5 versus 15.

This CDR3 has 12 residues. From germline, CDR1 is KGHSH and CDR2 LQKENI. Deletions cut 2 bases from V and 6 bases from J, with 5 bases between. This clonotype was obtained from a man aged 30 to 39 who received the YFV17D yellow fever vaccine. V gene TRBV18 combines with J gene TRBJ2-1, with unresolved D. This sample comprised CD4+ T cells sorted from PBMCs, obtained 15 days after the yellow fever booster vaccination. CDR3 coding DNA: TGTGCCAGCTCACCATCCACCAATGAGCAGTTCTTC. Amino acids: CASSPSTNEQFF.